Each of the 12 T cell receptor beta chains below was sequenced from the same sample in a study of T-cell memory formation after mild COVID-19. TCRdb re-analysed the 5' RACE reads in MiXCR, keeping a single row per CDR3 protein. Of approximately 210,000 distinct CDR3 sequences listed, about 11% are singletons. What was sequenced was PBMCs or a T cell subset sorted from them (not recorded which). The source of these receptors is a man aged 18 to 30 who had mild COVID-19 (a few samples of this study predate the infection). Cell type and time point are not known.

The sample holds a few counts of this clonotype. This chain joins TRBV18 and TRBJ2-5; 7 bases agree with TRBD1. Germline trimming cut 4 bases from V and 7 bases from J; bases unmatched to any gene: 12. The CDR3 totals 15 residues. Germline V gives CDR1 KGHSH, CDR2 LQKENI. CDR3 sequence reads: CASSLLTGSDGTQYF. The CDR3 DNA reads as TGTGCCAGCTCACTCTTGACAGGGTCTGACGGGACCCAGTACTTC. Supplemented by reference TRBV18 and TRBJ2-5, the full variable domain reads NAGVMQNPRHLVRRRGQEARLRCSPMKGHSHVYWYRQLPEEGLKFMVYLQKENIIDESGMPKERFSAEFPKEGPSILRIQQVVRGDSAAYFCASSLLTGSDGTQYFGPGTRLLVL.

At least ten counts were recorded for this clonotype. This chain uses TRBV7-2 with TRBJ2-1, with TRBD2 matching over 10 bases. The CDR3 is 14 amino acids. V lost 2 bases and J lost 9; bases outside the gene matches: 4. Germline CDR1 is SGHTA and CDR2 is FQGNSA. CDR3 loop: CASSLPPSGGEQFF. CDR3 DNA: TGTGCCAGCAGCTTACCCCCTAGCGGGGGTGAGCAGTTCTTC.

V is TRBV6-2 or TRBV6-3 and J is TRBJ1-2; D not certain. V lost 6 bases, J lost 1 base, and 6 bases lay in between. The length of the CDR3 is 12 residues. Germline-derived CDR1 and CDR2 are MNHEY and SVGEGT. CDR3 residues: CASRPDNYGYTF. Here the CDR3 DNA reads TGTGCCAGCAGACCTGATAACTATGGCTACACCTTC.

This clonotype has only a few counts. CDR3 region: CASSLWVAGMNTEAFF. The CDR3 DNA reads TGTGCCAGCAGCTTGTGGGTAGCGGGGATGAACACTGAAGCTTTCTTT. This chain joins TRBV5-5 and TRBJ1-1; no clear D gene. V lost 1 base to trimming and J lost 0 bases, with 13 bases between them. From germline, CDR1 is SGHKS and CDR2 YYEKEE (reference sequence). The CDR3 length is 16 residues.

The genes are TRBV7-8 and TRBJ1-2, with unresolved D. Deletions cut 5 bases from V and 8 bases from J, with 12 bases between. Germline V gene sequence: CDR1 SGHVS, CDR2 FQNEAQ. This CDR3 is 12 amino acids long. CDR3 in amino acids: CASSTLGFGYTF. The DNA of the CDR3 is TGTGCCAGCAGCACTCTTGGGTTCGGCTACACCTTC. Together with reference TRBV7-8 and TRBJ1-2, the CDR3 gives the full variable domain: GAGVSQSPRYKVAKRGQDVALRCDPISGHVSLFWYQQALGQGPEFLTYFQNEAQLDKSGLPSDRFFAERPEGSVSTLKIQRTQQEDSAVYLCASSTLGFGYTFGSGTRLTVV.

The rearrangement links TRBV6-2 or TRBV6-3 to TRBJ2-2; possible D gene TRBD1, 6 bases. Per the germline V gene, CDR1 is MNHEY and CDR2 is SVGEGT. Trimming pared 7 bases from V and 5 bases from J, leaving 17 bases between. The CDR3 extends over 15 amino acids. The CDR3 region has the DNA TGTGCCAGCACGGAGGTAGACAGGAGGACCGGGGAGCTGTTTTTT. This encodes CASTEVDRRTGELFF.

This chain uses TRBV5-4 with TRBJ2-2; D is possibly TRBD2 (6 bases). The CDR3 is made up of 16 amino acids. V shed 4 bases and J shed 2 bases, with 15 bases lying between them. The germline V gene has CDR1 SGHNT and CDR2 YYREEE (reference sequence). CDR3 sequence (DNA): TGTGCCAGCAGCCCCCTCGGCGGGGCTAACACCGGGGAGCTGTTTTTT. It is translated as CASSPLGGANTGELFF.

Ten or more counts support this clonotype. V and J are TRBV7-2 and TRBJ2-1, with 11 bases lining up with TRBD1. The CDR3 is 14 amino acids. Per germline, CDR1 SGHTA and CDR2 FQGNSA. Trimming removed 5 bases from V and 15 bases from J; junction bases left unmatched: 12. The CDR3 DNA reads TGTGCCAGCAGCGCCCGGACAGGGGGCCGGGAGGTGTTCTTC. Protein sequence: CASSARTGGREVFF. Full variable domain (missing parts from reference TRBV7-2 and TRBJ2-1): GAGVSQSPSNKVTEKGKDVELRCDPISGHTALYWYRQSLGQGLEFLIYFQGNSAPDKSGLPSDRFSAERTGGSVSTLTIQRTQQEDSAVYLCASSARTGGREVFFGPGTRLTVL.

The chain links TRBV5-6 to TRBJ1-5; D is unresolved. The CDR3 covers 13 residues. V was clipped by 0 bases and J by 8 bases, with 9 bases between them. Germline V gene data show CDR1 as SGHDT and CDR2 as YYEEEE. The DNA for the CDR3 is TGTGCCAGCAGCTTGGGTGATGGTAAGCCCCAGCATTTT. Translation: CASSLGDGKPQHF.

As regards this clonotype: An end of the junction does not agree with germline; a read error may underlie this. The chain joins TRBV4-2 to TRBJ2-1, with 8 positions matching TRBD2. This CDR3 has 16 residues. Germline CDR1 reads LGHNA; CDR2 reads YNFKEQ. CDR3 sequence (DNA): TGTGCCAGCAGCCAAGTGGCGGGGGGCTCCCACAATGAGCAGTTCTTC. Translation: CASSQVAGGSHNEQFF.

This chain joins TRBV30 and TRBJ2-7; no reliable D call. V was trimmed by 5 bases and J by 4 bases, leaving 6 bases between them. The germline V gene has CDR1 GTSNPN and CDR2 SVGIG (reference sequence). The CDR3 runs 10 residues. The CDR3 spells CAWGLYEQYF. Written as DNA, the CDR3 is TGTGCCTGGGGATTATACGAGCAGTACTTC.

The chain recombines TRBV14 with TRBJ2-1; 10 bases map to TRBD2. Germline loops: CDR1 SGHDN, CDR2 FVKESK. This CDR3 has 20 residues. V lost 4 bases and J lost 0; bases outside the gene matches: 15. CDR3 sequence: CASSPRLGLAAFSSYNEQFF. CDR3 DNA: TGTGCCAGCAGCCCTCGTCTCGGACTAGCGGCCTTTAGCTCCTACAATGAGCAGTTCTTC.